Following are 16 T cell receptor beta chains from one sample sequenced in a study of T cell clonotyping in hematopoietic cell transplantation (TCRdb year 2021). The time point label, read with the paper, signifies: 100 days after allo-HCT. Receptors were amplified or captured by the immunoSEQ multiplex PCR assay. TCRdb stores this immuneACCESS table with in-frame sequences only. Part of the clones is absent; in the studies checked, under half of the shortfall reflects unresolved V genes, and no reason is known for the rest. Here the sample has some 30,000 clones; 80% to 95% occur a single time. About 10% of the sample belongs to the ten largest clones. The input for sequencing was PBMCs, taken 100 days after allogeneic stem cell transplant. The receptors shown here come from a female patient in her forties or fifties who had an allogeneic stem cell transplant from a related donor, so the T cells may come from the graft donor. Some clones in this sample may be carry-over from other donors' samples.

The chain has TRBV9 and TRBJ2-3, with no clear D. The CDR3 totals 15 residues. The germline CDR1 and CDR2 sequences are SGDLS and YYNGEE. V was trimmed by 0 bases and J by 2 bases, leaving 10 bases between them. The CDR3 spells CASSVGVTNTDTQYF. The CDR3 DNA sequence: TGTGCCAGCAGCGTAGGTGTCACCAACACAGATACGCAGTATTTT.

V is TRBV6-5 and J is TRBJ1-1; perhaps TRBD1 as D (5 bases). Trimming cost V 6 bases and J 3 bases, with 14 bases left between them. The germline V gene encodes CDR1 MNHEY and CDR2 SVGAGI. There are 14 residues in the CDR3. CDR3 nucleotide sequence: TGTGCCAGCAGAGACAGACAAAGCTACACTGAAGCTTTCTTT. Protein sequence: CASRDRQSYTEAFF.

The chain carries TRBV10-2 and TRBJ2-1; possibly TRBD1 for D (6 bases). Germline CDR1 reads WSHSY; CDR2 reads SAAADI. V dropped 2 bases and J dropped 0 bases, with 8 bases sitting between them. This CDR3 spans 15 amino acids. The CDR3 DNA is TGCGCCAGCAGTGAGGGACAGAGCTCCTACAATGAGCAGTTCTTC. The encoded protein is CASSEGQSSYNEQFF.

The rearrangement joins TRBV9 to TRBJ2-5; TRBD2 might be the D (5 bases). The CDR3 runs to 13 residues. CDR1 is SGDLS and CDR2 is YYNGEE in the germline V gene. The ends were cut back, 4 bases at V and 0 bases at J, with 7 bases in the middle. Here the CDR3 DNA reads TGTGCCAGCAGCCCGGGATACCAAGAGACCCAGTACTTC. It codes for CASSPGYQETQYF.

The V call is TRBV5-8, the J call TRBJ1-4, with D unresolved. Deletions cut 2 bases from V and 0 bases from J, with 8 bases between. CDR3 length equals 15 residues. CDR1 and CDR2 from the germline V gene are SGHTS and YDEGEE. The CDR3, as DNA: TGTGCCAGCAGCTTAGGATGGGCAACTAATGAAAAACTGTTTTTT. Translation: CASSLGWATNEKLFF.

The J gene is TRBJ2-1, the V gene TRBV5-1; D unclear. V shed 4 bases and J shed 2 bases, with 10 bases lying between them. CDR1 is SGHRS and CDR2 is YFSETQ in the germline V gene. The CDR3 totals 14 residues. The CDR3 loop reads CASSLGRTYNEQFF. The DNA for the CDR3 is TGCGCCAGCAGCCTCGGAAGGACCTACAATGAGCAGTTCTTC.

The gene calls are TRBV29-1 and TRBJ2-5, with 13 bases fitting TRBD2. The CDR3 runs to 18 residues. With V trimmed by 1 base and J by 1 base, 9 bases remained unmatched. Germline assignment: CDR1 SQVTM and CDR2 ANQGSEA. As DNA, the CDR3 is TGCAGCGTTGAAGGGACTAGCGGGGGAACCGTGTCCCAAGAGACCCAGTACTTC. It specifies CSVEGTSGGTVSQETQYF.

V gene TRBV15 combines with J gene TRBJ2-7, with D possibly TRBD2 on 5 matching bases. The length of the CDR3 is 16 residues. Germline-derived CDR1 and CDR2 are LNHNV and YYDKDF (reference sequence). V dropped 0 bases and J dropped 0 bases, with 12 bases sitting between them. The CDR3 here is CATSRDGTGSSYEQYF. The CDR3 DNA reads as TGTGCCACCAGCAGAGACGGAACGGGGAGCTCCTACGAGCAGTACTTC.

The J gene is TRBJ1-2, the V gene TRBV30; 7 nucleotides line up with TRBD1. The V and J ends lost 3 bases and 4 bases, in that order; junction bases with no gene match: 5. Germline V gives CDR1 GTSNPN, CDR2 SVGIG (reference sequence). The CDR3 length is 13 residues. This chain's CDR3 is CAWRRDRVYGYTF. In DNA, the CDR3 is TGTGCCTGGAGGCGAGACAGGGTCTATGGCTACACCTTC.

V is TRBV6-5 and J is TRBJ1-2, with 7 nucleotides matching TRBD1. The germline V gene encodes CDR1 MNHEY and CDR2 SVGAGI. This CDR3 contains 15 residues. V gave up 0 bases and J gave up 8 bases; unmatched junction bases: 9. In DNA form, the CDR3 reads TGTGCCAGCAGTTACTCAAGGGGGCGCGGCGGGGGCTACACCTTC. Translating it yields CASSYSRGRGGGYTF.

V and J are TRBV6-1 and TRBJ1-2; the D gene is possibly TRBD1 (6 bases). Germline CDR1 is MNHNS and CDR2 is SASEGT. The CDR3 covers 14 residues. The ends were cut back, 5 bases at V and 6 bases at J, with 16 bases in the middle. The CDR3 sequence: CASSPGTGRNGYTF. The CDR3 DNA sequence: TGTGCCAGCAGTCCAGGAACAGGGCGGAATGGCTACACCTTC.

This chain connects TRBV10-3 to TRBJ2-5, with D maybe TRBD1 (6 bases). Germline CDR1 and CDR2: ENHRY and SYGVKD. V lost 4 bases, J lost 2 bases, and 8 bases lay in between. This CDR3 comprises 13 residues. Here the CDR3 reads CAISGGQQETQYF. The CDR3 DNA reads TGTGCCATCAGTGGGGGGCAGCAAGAGACCCAGTACTTC.

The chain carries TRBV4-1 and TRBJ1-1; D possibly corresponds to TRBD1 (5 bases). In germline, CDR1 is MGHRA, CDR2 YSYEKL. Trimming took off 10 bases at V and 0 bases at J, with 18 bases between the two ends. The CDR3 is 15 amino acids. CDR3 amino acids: CATGPAGMVNTEAFF. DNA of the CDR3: TGCGCCACAGGGCCCGCAGGGATGGTGAACACTGAAGCTTTCTTT.

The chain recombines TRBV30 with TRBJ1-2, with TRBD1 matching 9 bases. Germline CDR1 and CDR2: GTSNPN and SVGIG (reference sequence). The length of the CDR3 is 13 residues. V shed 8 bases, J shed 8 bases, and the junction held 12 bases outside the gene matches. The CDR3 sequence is CAGAGQGFWGYTF. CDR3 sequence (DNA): TGTGCCGGAGCGGGACAGGGATTTTGGGGCTACACCTTC.

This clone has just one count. The CDR3 DNA reads TGTGCCAGCACCCTAGGGGTCCGGGTCAATCAGCCCCAGCATTTT. Translation gives CASTLGVRVNQPQHF. This chain uses TRBV28 with TRBJ1-5; perhaps TRBD1 as D (5 bases). Trimming shortened V by 7 bases and J by 3 bases, and 16 bases separated the two germline ends. The germline gives CDR1 MDHEN, CDR2 SYDVKM. The CDR3 has 15 residues.

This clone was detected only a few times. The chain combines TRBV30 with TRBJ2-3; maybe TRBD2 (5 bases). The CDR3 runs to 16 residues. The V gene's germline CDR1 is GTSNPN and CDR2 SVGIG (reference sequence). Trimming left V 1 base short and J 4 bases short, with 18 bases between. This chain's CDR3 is CAWSAHTSVLSDTQYF. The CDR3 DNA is TGTGCCTGGAGTGCTCACACTAGTGTCCTCTCAGATACGCAGTATTTT. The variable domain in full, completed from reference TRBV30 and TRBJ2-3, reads SQTIHQWPATLVQPVGSPLSLECTVEGTSNPNLYWYRQAAGRGLQLLFYSVGIGQISSEVPQNLSASRPQDRQFILSSKKLLLSDSGFYLCAWSAHTSVLSDTQYFGPGTRLTVL.